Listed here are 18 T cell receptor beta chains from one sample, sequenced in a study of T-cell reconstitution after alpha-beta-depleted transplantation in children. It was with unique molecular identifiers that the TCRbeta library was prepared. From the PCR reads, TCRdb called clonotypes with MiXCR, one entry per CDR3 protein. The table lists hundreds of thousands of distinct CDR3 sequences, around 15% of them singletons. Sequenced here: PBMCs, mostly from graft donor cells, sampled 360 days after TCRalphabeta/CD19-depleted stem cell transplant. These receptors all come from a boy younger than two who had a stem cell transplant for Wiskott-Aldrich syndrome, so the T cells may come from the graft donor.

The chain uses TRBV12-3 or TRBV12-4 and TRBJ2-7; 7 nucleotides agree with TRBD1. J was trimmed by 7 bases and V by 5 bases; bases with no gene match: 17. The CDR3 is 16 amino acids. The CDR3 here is CASSNLQGITSREQYF. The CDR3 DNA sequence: TGTGCCAGCAGTAACCTACAGGGGATAACTTCTCGGGAGCAGTACTTC.

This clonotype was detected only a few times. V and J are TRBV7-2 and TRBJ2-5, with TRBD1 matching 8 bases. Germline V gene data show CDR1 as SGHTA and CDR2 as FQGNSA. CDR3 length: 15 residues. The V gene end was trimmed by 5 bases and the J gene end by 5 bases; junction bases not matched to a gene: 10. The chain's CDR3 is CASSQGQARRETQYF. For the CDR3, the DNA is TGTGCCAGCAGCCAGGGACAGGCTAGGCGGGAGACCCAGTACTTC.

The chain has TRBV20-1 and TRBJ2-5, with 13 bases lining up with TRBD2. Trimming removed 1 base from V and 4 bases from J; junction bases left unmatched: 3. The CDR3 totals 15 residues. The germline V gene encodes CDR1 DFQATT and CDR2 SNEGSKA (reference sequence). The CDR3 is CSARGTSGSRETQYF. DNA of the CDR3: TGCAGTGCTAGAGGGACTAGCGGGAGCAGAGAGACCCAGTACTTC.

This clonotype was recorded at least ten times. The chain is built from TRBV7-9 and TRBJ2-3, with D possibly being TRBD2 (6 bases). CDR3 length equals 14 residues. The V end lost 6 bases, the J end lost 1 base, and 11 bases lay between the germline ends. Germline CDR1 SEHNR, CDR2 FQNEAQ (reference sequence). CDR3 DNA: TGTGCCAGCAGTTTAACGGGGGGCACAGATACGCAGTATTTT. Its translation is CASSLTGGTDTQYF.

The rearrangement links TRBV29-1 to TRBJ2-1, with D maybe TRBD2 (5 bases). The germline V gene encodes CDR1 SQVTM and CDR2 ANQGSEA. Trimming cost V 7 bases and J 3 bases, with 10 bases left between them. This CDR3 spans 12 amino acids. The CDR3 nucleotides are TGCAGCGGGGAGAGGGACTACAATGAGCAGTTCTTC. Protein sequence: CSGERDYNEQFF.

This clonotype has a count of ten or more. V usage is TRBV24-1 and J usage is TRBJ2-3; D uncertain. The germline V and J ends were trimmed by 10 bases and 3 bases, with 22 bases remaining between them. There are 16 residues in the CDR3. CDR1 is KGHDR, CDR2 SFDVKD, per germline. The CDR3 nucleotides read TGTGCCACTAGCAGTTCCAGGCCGCTTCGGACAGATACGCAGTATTTT. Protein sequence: CATSSSRPLRTDTQYF.

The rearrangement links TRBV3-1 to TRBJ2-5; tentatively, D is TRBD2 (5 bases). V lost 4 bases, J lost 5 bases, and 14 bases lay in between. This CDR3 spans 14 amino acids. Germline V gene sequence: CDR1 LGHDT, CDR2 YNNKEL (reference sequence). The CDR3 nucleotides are TGTGCCAGCAGCCCAACGACGAGGGAGGAGACCCAGTACTTC. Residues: CASSPTTREETQYF.

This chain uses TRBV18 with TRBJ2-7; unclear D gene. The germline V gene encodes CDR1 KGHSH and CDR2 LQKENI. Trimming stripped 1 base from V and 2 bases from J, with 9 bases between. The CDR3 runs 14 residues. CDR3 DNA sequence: TGTGCCAGCTCACCACGGGTCGGAGCCTACGAGCAGTACTTC. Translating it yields CASSPRVGAYEQYF.

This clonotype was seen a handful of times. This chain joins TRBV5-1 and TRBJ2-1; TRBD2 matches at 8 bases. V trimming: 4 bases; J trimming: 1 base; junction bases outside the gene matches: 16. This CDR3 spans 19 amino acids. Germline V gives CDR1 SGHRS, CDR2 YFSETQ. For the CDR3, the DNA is TGCGCCAGCAGCGGCCTAGCGGGTATCGCCTGGGGTTCCTACAATGAGCAGTTCTTC. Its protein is CASSGLAGIAWGSYNEQFF.

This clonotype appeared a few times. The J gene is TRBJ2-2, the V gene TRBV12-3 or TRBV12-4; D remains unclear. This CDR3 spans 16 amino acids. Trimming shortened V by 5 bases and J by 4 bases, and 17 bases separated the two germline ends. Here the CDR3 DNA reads TGTGCCAGCAGTCCCGAAGTGGGATGGGGCACCGGGGAGCTGTTTTTT. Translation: CASSPEVGWGTGELFF.

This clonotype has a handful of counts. The CDR3 bases are TGTGCCATCTCCAGGGGGCGATCCAATGAGCAGTTCTTC. Residues: CAISRGRSNEQFF. The rearrangement links TRBV10-3 to TRBJ2-1, with 8 nucleotides matching TRBD1. Germline lookup yields CDR1 ENHRY and CDR2 SYGVKD. The CDR3 extends over 13 amino acids. The ends lost 8 bases at V and 6 bases at J; junction bases unmatched: 6.

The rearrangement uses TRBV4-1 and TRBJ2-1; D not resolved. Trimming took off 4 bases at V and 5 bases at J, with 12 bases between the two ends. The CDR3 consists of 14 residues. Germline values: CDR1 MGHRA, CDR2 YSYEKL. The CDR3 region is CASSPGWGNNEQFF. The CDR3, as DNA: TGCGCCAGCAGCCCTGGGTGGGGAAACAATGAGCAGTTCTTC.

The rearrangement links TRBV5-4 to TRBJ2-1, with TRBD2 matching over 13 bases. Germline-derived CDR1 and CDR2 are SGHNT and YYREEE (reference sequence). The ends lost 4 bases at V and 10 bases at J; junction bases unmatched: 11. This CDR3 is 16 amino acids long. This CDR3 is CASSARLAGGPGEQFF. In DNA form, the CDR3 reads TGTGCCAGCAGCGCGCGACTAGCGGGAGGCCCTGGGGAGCAGTTCTTC.

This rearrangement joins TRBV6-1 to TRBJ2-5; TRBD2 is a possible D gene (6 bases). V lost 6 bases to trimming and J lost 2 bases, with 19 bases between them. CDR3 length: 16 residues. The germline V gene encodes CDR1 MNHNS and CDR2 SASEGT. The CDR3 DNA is TGTGCCAGCAGGAAATGGAGGGGCAAGGTTCAAGAGACCCAGTACTTC. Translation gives CASRKWRGKVQETQYF.

The CDR3 is CASSPNRGSYTYEQYF. CDR3 in DNA: TGTGCCAGCAGCCCAAACCGCGGGAGCTATACCTACGAGCAGTACTTC. J is TRBJ2-7 and V is TRBV12-3 or TRBV12-4; 7 bases are shared with TRBD2. The CDR3 length is 16 residues. V shed 6 bases, J shed 2 bases, and the junction held 13 bases outside the gene matches.

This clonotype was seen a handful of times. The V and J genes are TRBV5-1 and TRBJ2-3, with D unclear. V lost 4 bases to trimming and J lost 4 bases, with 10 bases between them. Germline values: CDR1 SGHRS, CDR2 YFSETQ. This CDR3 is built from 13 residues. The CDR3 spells CASSAVIADTQYF. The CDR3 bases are TGCGCCAGCAGCGCGGTGATCGCAGATACGCAGTATTTT. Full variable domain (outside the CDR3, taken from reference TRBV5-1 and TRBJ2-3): KAGVTQTPRYLIKTRGQQVTLSCSPISGHRSVSWYQQTPGQGLQFLFEYFSETQRNKGNFPGRFSGRQFSNSRSEMNVSTLELGDSALYLCASSAVIADTQYFGPGTRLTVL.

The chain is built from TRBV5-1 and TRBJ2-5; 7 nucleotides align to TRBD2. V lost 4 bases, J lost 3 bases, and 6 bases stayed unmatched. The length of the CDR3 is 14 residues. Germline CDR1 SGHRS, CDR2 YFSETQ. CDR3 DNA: TGCGCCAGCAGCGTGACTAGCATCAAAGAGACCCAGTACTTC. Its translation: CASSVTSIKETQYF.

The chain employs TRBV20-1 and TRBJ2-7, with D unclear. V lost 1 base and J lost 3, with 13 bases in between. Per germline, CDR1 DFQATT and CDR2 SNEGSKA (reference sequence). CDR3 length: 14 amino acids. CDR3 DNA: TGCAGTGCTAGAGCTAACACAGCTTTCTACGAGCAGTACTTC. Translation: CSARANTAFYEQYF.